Sequencing of this T cell receptor beta chain was carried out in a study of cytomegalovirus exposure and HLA in healthy donors. Across the whole study: Earlier results showed some 120 million unique TCR beta sequences derived from approximately 180 million T cells. Study observations and caveats: Analyzed later, association rates of TCRs varied across HLA loci, with DRB1 most and HLA-C fewest. Later genetic work tied a missense DCLRE1C variant to beta-chain V and J trimming.

Turning to this clone: Its specificity is not known.

PCR amplification relied on 60 Vbeta primers (plus 13 Jbeta primers). TCRdb's table, derived via immunoSEQ multiplex PCR, lists solely in-frame clones and lacks some. The sample has roughly 170,000 clones; 80% to 85% are singletons. The sample consisted of PBMCs. The clonotype originates from a man in his fifties in good health and CMV-seronegative.

Here the CDR3 DNA reads TGTGCCAGCAGCTTGGGGGGACATGCGGTGGAGCAGTTCTTC. This encodes CASSLGGHAVEQFF. V and J are TRBV5-8 and TRBJ2-1; tentative D call: TRBD1 (6 bases). V was pared by 0 bases and J by 10 bases, with 14 bases between. Germline loops: CDR1 SGHTS, CDR2 YDEGEE. The CDR3 spans 14 residues.